These 31 T cell receptor beta chains were sequenced from one sample in a study of blood T cells in healthy people across ages (dated by TCRdb to the mid-2010s). The library was built by means of 5' RACE. The sample was run on an Illumina HiSeq 2500. A second PCR of 7 to 11 cycles was performed with a sample-barcoded 5' primer and a J-beta primer mix. TCRdb itself trimmed the public reads at Q25 with fastp, ran MiXCR and retained productive beta chains. Every distinct CDR3 protein forms one entry, paired with its most common genes and DNA. In all, the sample holds 630,000 or so distinct CDR3 sequences, and roughly 32% of those were seen once. Together, the top ten hold 15% of the sample. Sequences were obtained from blood. The receptor set was obtained from a woman aged 80 or over in good health. Donor details come from another sample of the same person, matched by shared clones.

As for this clonotype: A much larger clone sits a single nucleotide away, making a read error possible. This rearrangement joins TRBV19 to TRBJ2-6, with TRBD1 identical over 7 bases. The CDR3 consists of 14 residues. CDR1 LNHDA and CDR2 SQIVND come from the germline V gene (reference sequence). CDR3 nucleotide sequence: TGTGCCAGTAGCGAGGGGGCTGGGGCCAACGCCCTGACTTTC. This encodes CASSEGAGANALTF.

In its sample, this clonotype was seen a few times. The gene calls are TRBV27 and TRBJ1-4, with D perhaps matching TRBD1 (5 bases). The CDR3 is made up of 12 amino acids. Trimming shortened V by 11 bases and J by 7 bases, and 14 bases separated the two germline ends. CDR1 MNHEY and CDR2 SMNVEV come from the germline V gene (reference sequence). CDR3 sequence: CARRGVFEKLFF. CDR3 coding DNA: TGTGCCCGGAGAGGGGTTTTTGAAAAACTGTTTTTT.

The chain has TRBV11-2 and TRBJ1-1; no reliable D call. The CDR3 has 16 residues. V shed 0 bases and J shed 4 bases, with 15 bases lying between them. The germline V gene encodes CDR1 SGHAT and CDR2 FQNNGV. The CDR3 DNA sequence: TGTGCCAGCAGCTTAGACTCGGCCCGTGGCGGCACTGAAGCTTTCTTT. This codes for CASSLDSARGGTEAFF.

This clonotype showed up just a few times. The V and J genes are TRBV20-1 and TRBJ2-2; D is possibly TRBD1 or TRBD2 (5 bases each). The CDR3 loop spans 14 amino acids. Trimming took off 0 bases at V and 6 bases at J, with 11 bases between the two ends. Germline V CDR1 and CDR2: DFQATT, SNEGSKA (reference sequence). CDR3 amino acids: CSARDPRDAGELFF. DNA for the CDR3: TGCAGTGCTAGAGACCCTAGGGACGCCGGGGAGCTGTTTTTT.

This clonotype showed up many times. The chain is built from TRBV10-3 and TRBJ1-1, with 7 bases identical to TRBD1. After removal of 10 bases from V and 5 bases from J, the junction contained 10 bases not matched to a gene. Looked up from germline, CDR1 is ENHRY and CDR2 is SYGVKD. The CDR3 has 13 residues. The CDR3 nucleotides are TGTGCCACCGCGAGGCAGGGGGGAACTGAAGCTTTCTTT. Translated, it gives CATARQGGTEAFF.

This clonotype was detected ten times or more. The chain has TRBV20-1 and TRBJ2-7; TRBD1 matches at 10 bases. Looked up from germline, CDR1 is DFQATT and CDR2 is SNEGSKA (reference sequence). Trimming took 6 bases from V and 3 from J; bases not matched to a gene: 2. This CDR3 spans 12 amino acids. The CDR3 is CSARTGGYEQYF. CDR3 coding DNA: TGCAGTGCGAGGACAGGGGGCTACGAGCAGTACTTC.

This clonotype was observed many times. This rearrangement joins TRBV9 to TRBJ2-7; perhaps TRBD1 as D (6 bases). The germline V gene encodes CDR1 SGDLS and CDR2 YYNGEE. V lost 0 bases and J lost 2, with 9 bases in between. The CDR3 covers 14 residues. The CDR3 coding sequence is TGTGCCAGCAGCGTAGATCCAGGGGCCTACGAGCAGTACTTC. Its translation: CASSVDPGAYEQYF.

As concerns this clonotype: A much larger clone differs from this one at a single base, so this may be a read error. This chain uses TRBV28 with TRBJ2-1; D might be TRBD1 (5 bases). The germline V and J ends were trimmed by 7 bases and 8 bases, with 12 bases remaining between them. Germline V lookup: CDR1 MDHEN, CDR2 SYDVKM. This CDR3 is built from 12 residues. As DNA, the CDR3 is TGTGCCAGCACCCCGGGCAGGGATGAGCAGTTCTTC. Encoded protein: CASTPGRDEQFF.

This clonotype was seen at least ten times. The V gene is TRBV28, the J gene TRBJ2-7; the D gene is possibly TRBD1 (6 bases). The CDR3 length is 14 residues. V was trimmed by 11 bases and J by 1 base, leaving 18 bases between them. Germline V CDR1 and CDR2: MDHEN, SYDVKM. This CDR3 is CAAKPMTGSYEQYF. The CDR3 DNA reads TGTGCCGCAAAACCGATGACAGGTTCCTACGAGCAGTACTTC. The full variable domain, with the rest looked up from reference TRBV28 and TRBJ2-7, is DVKVTQSSRYLVKRTGEKVFLECVQDMDHENMFWYRQDPGLGLRLIYFSYDVKMKEKGDIPEGYSVSREKKERFSLILESASTNQTSMYLCAAKPMTGSYEQYFGPGTRLTVT.

This clonotype was counted at least ten times. V is TRBV10-3 and J is TRBJ1-1; no reliable D call. This CDR3 region has 14 residues. The V end was cut by 6 bases, the J end by 4 bases, with 15 bases between. Germline CDR1 is ENHRY and CDR2 is SYGVKD. CDR3 sequence (DNA): TGTGCCATCAGGGATAGCGAGGTCGGCACTGAAGCTTTCTTT. The encoded protein is CAIRDSEVGTEAFF.

This sequence joins TRBV5-1 and TRBJ1-6; TRBD1 is a possible D gene (5 bases). This CDR3 contains 16 residues. With 4 bases removed from V and 8 bases from J, the gap between germline ends came to 19 bases. Germline loops: CDR1 SGHRS, CDR2 YFSETQ. The CDR3 DNA sequence: TGCGCCAGCAGCAACCCCGGGACGGGTCCAGATTCACCCCTCCACTTT. This translates into CASSNPGTGPDSPLHF.

To note about this clonotype: This may arise from a read error, as a much more abundant clone is one base away. This rearrangement joins TRBV20-1 to TRBJ2-1; 8 bases match TRBD1. The CDR3 sequence is 12 residues long. Germline values: CDR1 DFQATT, CDR2 SNEGSKA (reference sequence). V lost 3 bases, J lost 10 bases, and 5 bases stayed unmatched. This CDR3 is CSASQGAHEQFF. In DNA form, the CDR3 reads TGCAGTGCTAGTCAGGGGGCCCACGAGCAGTTCTTC.

The rearrangement links TRBV9 to TRBJ1-1; 8 bases fit TRBD1. Trimming removed 4 bases from V and 1 base from J; junction bases left unmatched: 9. Germline V gives CDR1 SGDLS, CDR2 YYNGEE. This CDR3 is 16 amino acids long. The DNA of the CDR3 is TGTGCCAGCAGCCCCCGGCCCCAGGGGGCGAACACTGAAGCTTTCTTT. Amino acids: CASSPRPQGANTEAFF.

This clonotype showed up many times. The CDR3 sequence is CASSQEPGGINSPLHF. The CDR3 DNA is TGTGCCAGCAGCCAAGAGCCAGGGGGCATTAATTCACCCCTCCACTTT. The chain uses TRBV4-2 and TRBJ1-6; 8 bases map to TRBD1. From germline, CDR1 is LGHNA and CDR2 YNFKEQ. V dropped 0 bases and J dropped 6; count of bases not matched to a gene: 4. The CDR3 totals 16 residues.

In the case of this clonotype: Given a much more abundant clone one base away, this may be a read error. The genes are TRBV7-6 and TRBJ1-4; a possible D gene is TRBD1 (5 bases). The V and J ends lost 4 bases and 11 bases respectively, with 17 bases between them. This CDR3 contains 14 residues. Germline assignment: CDR1 SGHVS and CDR2 FNYEAQ. The CDR3, as DNA: TGTGCCAGCAGCTGGTTTCGTGGGGGGAGCAAACTGTTTTTT. Protein product: CASSWFRGGSKLFF. Filled out from reference TRBV7-6 and TRBJ1-4, the complete variable domain reads GAGVSQSPRYKVTKRGQDVALRCDPISGHVSLYWYRQALGQGPEFLTYFNYEAQQDKSGLPNDRFSAERPEGSISTLTIQRTEQRDSAMYRCASSWFRGGSKLFFGSGTQLSVL.

Of note for this clonotype: One end of the junction fails to match germline, which may point to a read error. V gene TRBV27 combines with J gene TRBJ1-5, with 8 bases fitting TRBD1. Germline loops: CDR1 MNHEY, CDR2 SMNVEV (reference sequence). The CDR3 runs 15 residues. The CDR3 DNA is TGTGCCGGCAGATCTACAGGGGGAGGTGGACAGCCCCAGCATTTT. This sequence encodes CAGRSTGGGGQPQHF.

This chain uses TRBV6-1 with TRBJ2-3; 12 bases are shared with TRBD2. This CDR3 region has 17 residues. The germline V gene has CDR1 MNHNS and CDR2 SASEGT. Germline trimming cut 7 bases from V and 2 bases from J; bases unmatched to any gene: 10. CDR3 sequence: CASKRSLAGGPTDTQYF. DNA for the CDR3: TGTGCCAGCAAGCGATCGCTAGCGGGGGGGCCCACAGATACGCAGTATTTT.

This clonotype was recorded many times. The chain couples TRBV18 to TRBJ2-7; D is unclear. Trimming took 4 bases from V and 3 from J, leaving 10 bases between them. Germline V CDR1 and CDR2: KGHSH, LQKENI. CDR3 length equals 13 residues. CDR3 region: CASSLRTFYEQYF. The CDR3 DNA reads as TGTGCCAGCTCACTGAGAACTTTCTACGAGCAGTACTTC.

A note on this clonotype: This may arise from a read error, as a much more abundant clone is one base away. The rearrangement joins TRBV19 to TRBJ2-5; 7 positions match TRBD1. Germline values: CDR1 LNHDA, CDR2 SQIVND (reference sequence). CDR3 length: 15 amino acids. The V segment lost 3 bases and the J segment 1 base; nucleotides outside the gene matches: 5. Here the CDR3 reads CASSMTGSFQETQYF. For the CDR3, the DNA is TGTGCCAGTAGTATGACAGGGAGTTTCCAAGAGACCCAGTACTTC.

This sequence joins TRBV2 and TRBJ2-2; D remains unclear. The CDR3 consists of 12 residues. Germline V gene data show CDR1 as SNHLY and CDR2 as FYNNEI. Trimming cost V 8 bases and J 3 bases, with 7 bases left between them. The CDR3 sequence: CASGWDTGELFF. CDR3 coding DNA: TGTGCCAGCGGCTGGGACACCGGGGAGCTGTTTTTT.

A word on this clonotype: A much larger clone is a single base away; this may be a read error. The CDR3 sequence is CSARSGKSSYNEQYF. The CDR3 DNA follows: TGCAGTGCTAGAAGCGGAAAGAGCTCCTACAATGAGCAGTACTTC. The chain is built from TRBV20-1 and TRBJ2-1; TRBD2 might be the D (5 bases). Near its end, the DNA agrees better with TRBJ2-7, so the J call may be wrong. The length of the CDR3 is 15 residues. The germline CDR1 and CDR2 sequences are DFQATT and SNEGSKA (reference sequence).

A single count supports this clonotype. The rearrangement links TRBV27 to TRBJ2-1, with 13 bases lining up with TRBD2. With 4 bases clipped from V and 12 bases from J, the junction kept 9 bases outside the gene matches. In germline, CDR1 is MNHEY, CDR2 SMNVEV (reference sequence). This CDR3 comprises 15 residues. The CDR3 DNA sequence: TGTGCCAGCAGTTCACTAGCGGGGGGGCTCGATGCGCAGTTCTTC. As protein: CASSSLAGGLDAQFF.

In its sample, this clonotype was seen a few times. This may be a read error, as it is one base from a much larger clone. The genes are TRBV10-3 and TRBJ2-7; possibly TRBD1 or TRBD2 for D (5 bases each). The germline V gene encodes CDR1 ENHRY and CDR2 SYGVKD. The CDR3 covers 14 residues. The CDR3 spells CATSSLRDGYEQYF. CDR3 coding DNA: TGTGCCACCAGTTCACTCCGGGACGGCTACGAGCAGTACTTC.

This clonotype was picked up many times. This rearrangement joins TRBV15 to TRBJ1-1; TRBD1 might be the D (6 bases). Trimming cost V 3 bases and J 4 bases, with 12 bases left between them. Germline V gene data show CDR1 as LNHNV and CDR2 as YYDKDF (reference sequence). There are 14 residues in the CDR3. In nucleotides, the CDR3 is TGTGCCACCAGCAGGAGCGGAGGGGGCACTGAAGCTTTCTTT. This encodes CATSRSGGGTEAFF.

The genes are TRBV5-6 and TRBJ1-6; 8 bases align to TRBD1. This CDR3 has 15 amino acids. Germline V gives CDR1 SGHDT, CDR2 YYEEEE. V lost 2 bases, J lost 9 bases, and 7 bases stayed unmatched. CDR3 in amino acids: CASSLDRGGLSPLHF. The CDR3 coding sequence is TGTGCCAGCAGCTTAGACAGGGGAGGACTTTCACCCCTCCACTTT.

This clonotype was observed at least ten times. CDR3 loop: CASTLGGQLSYEQYF. The CDR3 bases are TGTGCCAGCACCCTTGGGGGGCAGTTATCCTACGAGCAGTACTTC. The V and J genes are TRBV28 and TRBJ2-7; D may be TRBD1 or TRBD2 (6 bases each). CDR3 size: 15 residues. With 7 bases removed from V and 1 base from J, the gap between germline ends came to 17 bases. The V gene's germline CDR1 is MDHEN and CDR2 SYDVKM.

This clonotype was counted only a few times. The V call is TRBV5-1, the J call TRBJ2-5, with 7 bases that match TRBD1. Judging by the DNA end, TRBJ2-7 fits better; the J call may be wrong. CDR3 length: 17 amino acids. Germline loops: CDR1 SGHRS, CDR2 YFSETQ. The CDR3 DNA reads TGCGCCAGCAGCTTGTCCGGGACAGAGCAACTCTACGGCGAGCAGTACTTC. It is translated as CASSLSGTEQLYGEQYF.

The chain joins TRBV6-1 to TRBJ2-2, with D tentatively TRBD2 (7 bases). Looked up from germline, CDR1 is MNHNS and CDR2 is SASEGT. With 1 base removed from V and 4 bases from J, the gap between germline ends came to 19 bases. CDR3 length: 18 residues. This CDR3 is CASSEVGGGGAGTGELFF. The CDR3 region has the DNA TGTGCCAGCAGTGAAGTTGGAGGCGGGGGCGCGGGCACCGGGGAGCTGTTTTTT.

This clonotype appeared a few times. The rearrangement links TRBV5-1 to TRBJ2-1; the D gene could be TRBD1 or TRBD2 (5 bases each). The DNA end is more similar to TRBJ2-7, so the J call may be wrong. The CDR3 covers 16 residues. CDR1 is SGHRS, CDR2 YFSETQ, per germline. The DNA for the CDR3 is TGCGCCAGCAGCTTGGCCCAGGGACGGACCTACAATGAGCAGTACTTC. Amino acid sequence: CASSLAQGRTYNEQYF.

This clonotype was seen a few times. The rearrangement uses TRBV6-6 and TRBJ2-5, with 11 positions matching TRBD2. With 5 bases clipped from V and 2 bases from J, the junction kept 4 bases outside the gene matches. The germline V gene has CDR1 MNHNY and CDR2 SVGAGI (reference sequence). The CDR3 loop spans 15 amino acids. CDR3 in DNA: TGTGCCAGCAGTCACCGGACTAGCGGGCAAGAGACCCAGTACTTC. Protein product: CASSHRTSGQETQYF.

This clonotype was counted at least ten times. The chain has TRBV20-1 and TRBJ2-7; D is ambiguous. The CDR3 extends over 12 amino acids. Trimming took 6 bases from V and 3 from J, leaving 12 bases between them. Germline V gene sequence: CDR1 DFQATT, CDR2 SNEGSKA (reference sequence). CDR3 protein: CSATPVDYEQYF. CDR3 in DNA: TGCAGTGCCACTCCGGTAGACTACGAGCAGTACTTC.